Listed below are T cell receptor beta chains from one sample, sequenced in a study of vaccination and CD4 T cells after COVID-19. Each CDR3 protein gets one entry after TCRdb re-called the PCR reads with MiXCR. The sample shows around 8,000 distinct CDR3 sequences, around 50% of them seen only once. These receptors' antigens are unknown. The sample consisted of CD4+ T cells from blood, cultured in vitro. The receptor set was obtained from a human donor who had recovered from COVID-19. The CDR3 runs from the conserved cysteine through the conserved F or W. The D gene is left open where the match is weak. Clone sizes are given selectively: once, few, many, or a class where the clone is expanded.

CDR3 protein | CDR3 DNA | clone size | CDR3 length | J gene | D gene | V gene
CAWIVGGWGNYGYTF | TGTGCCTGGATTGTCGGGGGTTGGGGGAACTATGGCTACACCTTC | few | 15 | TRBJ1-2 | - | TRBV30
CASSSYRRFSYEQYF | TGTGCCAGCAGTTCCTACCGCCGTTTCTCCTACGAGCAGTACTTC | - | 15 | TRBJ2-7 | - | TRBV28
CASSPRTGITNNEQFF | TGTGCCAGCAGCCCCCGGACAGGGATCACCAACAATGAGCAGTTCTTC | large | 16 | TRBJ2-1 | TRBD1 | TRBV7-2
CSAREPGLADLGQFF | TGCAGTGCTAGAGAGCCGGGACTAGCGGACCTAGGGCAGTTCTTC | few | 15 | TRBJ2-1 | TRBD2 | TRBV20-1
CASNGGQGEEKLFF | TGTGCCAGCAACGGGGGCCAGGGGGAGGAAAAACTGTTTTTT | - | 14 | TRBJ1-4 | TRBD1 | TRBV7-9
CATSITSGRGTGELFF | TGTGCCACCAGCATAACTAGCGGGAGGGGGACCGGGGAGCTGTTTTTT | medium-sized | 16 | TRBJ2-2 | TRBD2 | TRBV15
CASSSTPGQVYNEQFF | TGTGCCAGCAGTTCTACTCCGGGACAGGTCTACAATGAGCAGTTCTTC | - | 16 | TRBJ2-1 | TRBD1 | TRBV11-2
CASSSYRGKGGYTF | TGTGCCAGCAGTTCTTACAGGGGGAAGGGTGGCTACACCTTC | large | 14 | TRBJ1-2 | TRBD1 | TRBV25-1
CASSTGYWNSPLHF | TGTGCCAGCAGTACAGGGTATTGGAATTCACCCCTCCACTTT | few | 14 | TRBJ1-6 | - | TRBV2
CASSRTGFRAYGYTF | TGTGCCAGCAGCCGAACAGGGTTCCGAGCCTATGGCTACACCTTC | few | 15 | TRBJ1-2 | - | TRBV27
CATSREISDRDRGIAFF | TGTGCCACCAGCAGAGAAATTTCAGACAGGGATAGAGGGATAGCTTTCTTT | few | 17 | TRBJ1-1 | TRBD1 | TRBV15
CSAAGTGGGGYTF | TGCAGTGCGGCCGGGACAGGGGGCGGTGGCTACACCTTC | - | 13 | TRBJ1-2 | TRBD1 | TRBV20-1
CASSFNRGRGGEAFF | TGTGCCAGCAGCTTTAACAGAGGCAGGGGTGGGGAAGCTTTCTTT | - | 15 | TRBJ1-1 | - | TRBV11-2
CASSLLNYREAFF | TGTGCCAGCAGTTTATTAAATTACAGGGAAGCTTTCTTT | - | 13 | TRBJ1-1 | - | TRBV28
CSASLLAGGVDTQYF | TGCAGTGCTAGCTTACTAGCGGGAGGCGTAGATACGCAGTATTTT | - | 15 | TRBJ2-3 | TRBD2 | TRBV20-1
CASSARITNSGANVLTF | TGTGCCAGCAGTGCCAGGATCACCAACTCTGGGGCCAACGTCCTGACTTTC | - | 17 | TRBJ2-6 | - | TRBV6-1
CASSKVASSYNEQFF | TGTGCCAGCAGCAAAGTAGCTAGCTCCTACAATGAGCAGTTCTTC | - | 15 | TRBJ2-1 | - | TRBV21-1
CASSLASGRATGELFF | TGCGCCAGCAGCCTGGCTAGCGGGAGGGCCACCGGGGAGCTGTTTTTT | - | 16 | TRBJ2-2 | TRBD2 | TRBV5-1
CASSLNVQETQYF | TGCGCCAGCAGCTTGAACGTTCAAGAGACCCAGTACTTC | - | 13 | TRBJ2-5 | - | TRBV5-1
CSVEMLSGGQYF | TGCAGCGTTGAGATGTTATCCGGAGGTCAGTACTTC | - | 12 | TRBJ2-4 | - | TRBV29-1
CASSLAFETQYF | TGCGCCAGCAGCTTGGCATTTGAGACCCAGTACTTC | - | 12 | TRBJ2-5 | - | TRBV5-1
CAIRGQGAGEAFF | TGTGCCATCAGGGGACAGGGGGCCGGTGAAGCTTTCTTT | - | 13 | TRBJ1-1 | TRBD1 | TRBV10-3
CSARGVGSVGTGELFF | TGCAGTGCTAGGGGGGTGGGGAGTGTCGGCACCGGGGAGCTGTTTTTT | - | 16 | TRBJ2-2 | - | TRBV20-1
CASSQRTGYNSPLHF | TGTGCCAGCAGCCAACGGACAGGATATAATTCACCCCTCCACTTT | - | 15 | TRBJ1-6 | TRBD1 | TRBV28